These T cell receptor beta chains were read from a single sample in a study of OX40 agonist ivuxolimab in advanced cancers. TCRdb's copy holds only in-frame clones and misses some; the assay was immunoSEQ multiplex PCR. The table records approximately 60,000 clones, more than 80% of them present only once. The sample in question was CD4+ or CD8+ T cells sorted from blood, obtained in a trial of the OX40 agonist ivuxolimab. These receptors originate from an adult with an advanced solid tumor such as melanoma, head and neck, liver or kidney cancer. The CDR3 runs from the conserved cysteine through the conserved F or W. Each record gives: J gene, D gene, V gene, CDR3 length, clone size, CDR3 protein, CDR3 DNA. D genes are given only for firm matches. Size tells how often a clone was seen (once, few, many) or the class of an expanded clone, and some rows leave it out.

j_call: TRBJ2-5
d_call: NA
v_call: TRBV10-3
cdr3_length: 14
clone_size: NA
cdr3_aa: CASAKGDGQETQYF
cdr3_nt: TGTGCCAGCGCGAAAGGGGACGGCCAAGAGACCCAGTACTTC

j_call: TRBJ1-1
d_call: NA
v_call: TRBV5-6
cdr3_length: 13
clone_size: NA
cdr3_aa: CASSLSGDLGAFF
cdr3_nt: TGTGCCAGCAGCCTTTCAGGGGACCTTGGGGCTTTCTTT

j_call: TRBJ1-1
d_call: NA
v_call: TRBV29-1
cdr3_length: 14
clone_size: NA
cdr3_aa: CSVEYMVLNTEAFF
cdr3_nt: TGCAGCGTTGAATATATGGTACTGAACACTGAAGCTTTCTTT

j_call: TRBJ2-1
d_call: TRBD2
v_call: TRBV9
cdr3_length: 14
clone_size: NA
cdr3_aa: CASSVDSSGKWLFF
cdr3_nt: TGTGCCAGCAGCGTAGATTCTAGCGGGAAATGGTTGTTCTTC

j_call: TRBJ1-5
d_call: NA
v_call: TRBV28
cdr3_length: 14
clone_size: NA
cdr3_aa: CASRERESNQPQHF
cdr3_nt: TGTGCCAGCAGGGAAAGGGAGAGCAATCAGCCCCAGCATTTT

j_call: TRBJ2-7
d_call: TRBD1
v_call: TRBV6-5
cdr3_length: 15
clone_size: NA
cdr3_aa: CASSYSSRGPYEQYF
cdr3_nt: TGTGCCAGCAGTTACTCGAGCAGGGGGCCATACGAGCAGTACTTC

j_call: TRBJ2-1
d_call: NA
v_call: TRBV14
cdr3_length: 11
clone_size: NA
cdr3_aa: CASSLKNEQFF
cdr3_nt: TGTGCCAGCAGCCTGAAGAATGAGCAGTTCTTC

j_call: TRBJ1-1
d_call: TRBD1
v_call: TRBV6-5
cdr3_length: 14
clone_size: NA
cdr3_aa: CASRPTGGPTEAFF
cdr3_nt: TGTGCCAGCAGACCGACAGGGGGCCCGACTGAAGCTTTCTTT

j_call: TRBJ2-7
d_call: TRBD1
v_call: TRBV19
cdr3_length: 14
clone_size: NA
cdr3_aa: CASSIQGAPYEQYF
cdr3_nt: TGTGCCAGTAGTATCCAGGGGGCCCCCTACGAGCAGTACTTC

j_call: TRBJ1-1
d_call: NA
v_call: TRBV9
cdr3_length: 14
clone_size: NA
cdr3_aa: CASSVKGENTEAFF
cdr3_nt: TGTGCCAGCAGCGTAAAAGGGGAGAACACTGAAGCTTTCTTT

j_call: TRBJ1-1
d_call: NA
v_call: TRBV7-2
cdr3_length: 13
clone_size: NA
cdr3_aa: CASSSRANTEAFF
cdr3_nt: TGTGCCAGCAGCTCCAGGGCGAACACTGAAGCTTTCTTT

j_call: TRBJ2-1
d_call: NA
v_call: TRBV6-5
cdr3_length: 13
clone_size: NA
cdr3_aa: CASRLGGHGEQFF
cdr3_nt: TGTGCCAGCAGACTAGGAGGGCACGGTGAGCAGTTCTTC

j_call: TRBJ2-1
d_call: NA
v_call: TRBV30
cdr3_length: 12
clone_size: NA
cdr3_aa: CAWSTGGDLQFF
cdr3_nt: TGTGCCTGGAGCACAGGTGGAGACTTACAGTTCTTC

j_call: TRBJ2-2
d_call: TRBD2
v_call: TRBV19
cdr3_length: 17
clone_size: once
cdr3_aa: CASSMGREGRDTGELFF
cdr3_nt: TGTGCCAGTAGTATGGGCAGGGAGGGTAGGGACACCGGGGAGCTGTTTTTT

j_call: TRBJ2-7
d_call: NA
v_call: TRBV21-1
cdr3_length: 16
clone_size: NA
cdr3_aa: CASSSRKGFLGYEQYF
cdr3_nt: TGTGCCAGCAGCAGCCGCAAGGGATTTTTGGGCTACGAGCAGTACTTC

j_call: TRBJ1-2
d_call: NA
v_call: TRBV5-4
cdr3_length: 14
clone_size: NA
cdr3_aa: CASSHSGTTSGYTF
cdr3_nt: TGTGCCAGCAGCCACTCCGGGACGACGTCCGGCTACACCTTC

j_call: TRBJ2-3
d_call: NA
v_call: TRBV7-7
cdr3_length: 14
clone_size: NA
cdr3_aa: CASSYGAAPDTQYF
cdr3_nt: TGTGCTAGCAGCTACGGGGCGGCACCCGATACGCAGTATTTT

j_call: TRBJ2-2
d_call: NA
v_call: TRBV6-5
cdr3_length: 13
clone_size: NA
cdr3_aa: CASSPPGTGELFF
cdr3_nt: TGTGCCAGCAGCCCCCCAGGAACCGGGGAGCTGTTTTTT

j_call: TRBJ2-5
d_call: NA
v_call: TRBV7-3
cdr3_length: 13
clone_size: once
cdr3_aa: CASSLAPQETQYF
cdr3_nt: TGTGCCAGCAGCTTAGCGCCCCAAGAGACCCAGTACTTC

j_call: TRBJ1-1
d_call: NA
v_call: TRBV5-1
cdr3_length: 13
clone_size: NA
cdr3_aa: CASSSPMNTEAFF
cdr3_nt: TGCGCCAGCAGCTCGCCAATGAACACTGAAGCTTTCTTT

j_call: TRBJ2-7
d_call: TRBD2
v_call: TRBV11-2
cdr3_length: 16
clone_size: NA
cdr3_aa: CASSLETSGSWYEQYF
cdr3_nt: TGTGCCAGCAGCTTAGAGACTAGCGGGAGTTGGTACGAGCAGTACTTC

j_call: TRBJ2-7
d_call: NA
v_call: TRBV19
cdr3_length: 14
clone_size: NA
cdr3_aa: CASSRGPSSYEQYF
cdr3_nt: TGTGCCAGTAGTAGGGGACCGAGCTCCTACGAGCAGTACTTC

j_call: TRBJ1-4
d_call: NA
v_call: TRBV28
cdr3_length: 12
clone_size: NA
cdr3_aa: CASRQGNEKLFF
cdr3_nt: TGTGCCAGCAGACAGGGAAATGAAAAACTGTTTTTT

j_call: TRBJ2-1
d_call: NA
v_call: TRBV5-1
cdr3_length: 16
clone_size: NA
cdr3_aa: CASAKEGGATYNEQFF
cdr3_nt: TGCGCCAGCGCCAAGGAGGGGGGCGCGACATACAATGAGCAGTTCTTC

j_call: TRBJ2-5
d_call: TRBD2
v_call: TRBV11-2
cdr3_length: 16
clone_size: NA
cdr3_aa: CASSLGLAGNQETQYF
cdr3_nt: TGTGCCAGCAGCTTAGGACTAGCGGGGAACCAAGAGACCCAGTACTTC

j_call: TRBJ2-7
d_call: TRBD2
v_call: TRBV12-5
cdr3_length: 15
clone_size: NA
cdr3_aa: CASGPLTSGRSEQYF
cdr3_nt: TGTGCTAGTGGTCCTTTGACTAGCGGGAGATCCGAGCAGTACTTC

j_call: TRBJ2-5
d_call: TRBD1
v_call: TRBV23-1
cdr3_length: 15
clone_size: NA
cdr3_aa: CASSHRTGEQETQYF
cdr3_nt: TGCGCCAGCAGTCATCGTACAGGGGAGCAAGAGACCCAGTACTTC

j_call: TRBJ1-5
d_call: TRBD1
v_call: TRBV7-2
cdr3_length: 15
clone_size: few
cdr3_aa: CASSPRQGRGQPQHF
cdr3_nt: TGTGCCAGCAGCCCCAGACAGGGGCGGGGGCAGCCCCAGCATTTT

j_call: TRBJ2-6
d_call: NA
v_call: TRBV5-1
cdr3_length: 19
clone_size: NA
cdr3_aa: CASSFWGRATSSGANVLTF
cdr3_nt: TGCGCCAGCAGCTTCTGGGGGCGGGCCACATCCTCTGGGGCCAACGTCCTGACTTTC